This TCR beta chain was captured by sequencing in a study of CXCR3-negative and CXCR3-positive naive CD8 T cells. The authors prepared UMI-labeled TRB cDNA libraries by 5' RACE. With the 5' RACE reads reprocessed, TCRdb shows one record per CDR3 protein and no DNA. The table lists 150,000 to 160,000 distinct CDR3 sequences. As regards this clonotype: The antigen is not known.

Study-wide points: Memory CD8+ cells showed much lower diversity, while both naive subsets were comparably high. Greater hydrophobicity was found in TRB CDR3s of CXCR3-positive naive cells than of CXCR3-negative naive cells. Researchers report CXCR3 expression partially decreased after cryopreservation, with fresh PBMCs used in most assays.

Material for sequencing was naive CXCR3+ CD8+ T cells from blood. Subset here: CD45RO-CCR7+CD27+CD95- naive CD8+ T cells expressing CXCR3 (TNR3+). The sequence came from a human donor in good health. Some clones in this sample may be carry-over from other donors' samples.

The CDR3 region is CSASGGAWNEQFF. The chain uses TRBV20-1 and TRBJ2-1; TCRdb's D gene call, TRBD2, goes unchecked for lack of DNA. In germline, CDR1 is DFQATT, CDR2 SNEGSKA (reference sequence). The CDR3 consists of 13 residues.